The next 26 T cell receptor beta chains were all read from a single sample in a study of Ad26.COV2.S vaccination and SARS-CoV-2 variants. This sample's treatment: roughly 20 received Ad26.COV2.S at low or high dose, single or two shots; about 5 received placebo; per-sample allocation not given. Vaccine and placebo recipients were sampled on day 63 after the first injection. Data came from immunoSEQ multiplex PCR; TCRdb stores just in-frame clones and leaves some out. The sample has 200,000 to 250,000 clones; 88% are singletons. Here the sequenced sample was peripheral blood, taken in a trial of Ad26.COV2.S vaccine versus placebo. The receptors originated from a person between 18 and 65 years old who received the Ad26.COV2.S COVID-19 vaccine or a placebo.

This clone was detected only once. The chain couples TRBV10-3 to TRBJ2-3; a weak D match, TRBD1 (5 bases). The CDR3 sequence is 14 residues long. Trimming cost V 4 bases and J 14 bases, with 22 bases left between them. Germline values: CDR1 ENHRY, CDR2 SYGVKD. Here the CDR3 DNA reads TGTGCCATCAGTGCTGGTAGGCAGGGTGAACATCGGTATTTT. Translation: CAISAGRQGEHRYF.

The chain recombines TRBV6-5 with TRBJ2-1; D is ambiguous. The germline gives CDR1 MNHEY, CDR2 SVGAGI. This CDR3 spans 13 amino acids. V dropped 2 bases and J dropped 7 bases, with 9 bases sitting between them. CDR3 protein: CASSYTKRNEQFF. In DNA form, the CDR3 reads TGTGCCAGCAGTTACACCAAGCGAAATGAGCAGTTCTTC.

The chain is built from TRBV6-5 and TRBJ1-4; TRBD1 might be the D (5 bases). This CDR3 region has 15 residues. V was cut by 6 bases and J by 6 bases, with 17 bases left in between. Germline assignment: CDR1 MNHEY and CDR2 SVGAGI. For the CDR3, the DNA is TGTGCCAGCAGGGGGGAGGCACAACTAGATGAAAAACTGTTTTTT. The encoded protein is CASRGEAQLDEKLFF.

Notes on this clone: Within the sample, other DNA sequences also encode this same CDR3. The chain employs TRBV7-3 and TRBJ1-2; 10 positions agree with TRBD1. V was pared by 5 bases and J by 6 bases, with 3 bases of the junction left unmatched. CDR1 SGHTA and CDR2 FQGTGA come from the germline V gene. CDR3 size: 13 residues. The CDR3 DNA reads as TGTGCCAGCAGCCTAGGGACAGGGGATGGCTACACCTTC. Translating it yields CASSLGTGDGYTF.

The chain employs TRBV6-5 and TRBJ2-7; TRBD1 might be the D (5 bases). V was clipped by 6 bases and J by 5 bases, with 11 bases between them. The CDR3 is 12 amino acids. Germline loops: CDR1 MNHEY, CDR2 SVGAGI. DNA of the CDR3: TGTGCCAGCAGGACGCAGGGAAACGAGCAGTACTTC. Residues: CASRTQGNEQYF.

V is TRBV4-3 and J is TRBJ1-1; perhaps TRBD1 as D (6 bases). The length of the CDR3 is 15 residues. With 1 base removed from V and 6 bases from J, the gap between germline ends came to 15 bases. The germline CDR1 and CDR2 sequences are LGHNA and YSLEER. The CDR3 DNA is TGCGCCAGCAGCCAAGCCGATGAAGGGGGGGCTGAAGCTTTCTTT. Translating gives CASSQADEGGAEAFF.

This rearrangement joins TRBV18 to TRBJ2-5; D is unclear. V was clipped by 0 bases and J by 5 bases, with 4 bases between them. CDR1 and CDR2 (germline): KGHSH, LQKENI. The CDR3 extends over 12 amino acids. This chain's CDR3 is CASSPPFETQYF. The CDR3 region has the DNA TGTGCCAGCTCACCACCGTTCGAGACCCAGTACTTC.

The chain combines TRBV4-1 with TRBJ2-3; 11 positions match TRBD1. This CDR3 has 16 amino acids. V shed 4 bases and J 5 bases; nucleotides not matched to a gene: 8. In germline, CDR1 is MGHRA, CDR2 YSYEKL. The CDR3 here is CASSPLGTGGGDTQYF. The CDR3 nucleotides read TGCGCCAGCAGCCCTCTCGGGACAGGGGGGGGAGATACGCAGTATTTT.

The chain joins TRBV5-8 to TRBJ2-1, with D unresolved. This CDR3 is built from 12 residues. V lost 6 bases and J lost 9, with 13 bases in between. CDR1 SGHTS and CDR2 YDEGEE come from the germline V gene. The CDR3 bases are TGTGCCAGCAAGTTCCTAGGGCCTGAGCAGTTCTTC. As protein: CASKFLGPEQFF.

This chain uses TRBV18 with TRBJ1-5, with a weak D call TRBD1 (6 bases). Trimming pared 1 base from V and 3 bases from J, leaving 13 bases between. CDR1 is KGHSH, CDR2 LQKENI, per germline. The CDR3 runs 16 residues. The CDR3 protein is CASSPLARDTNQPQHF. CDR3 DNA sequence: TGTGCCAGCTCACCACTTGCCAGGGACACCAATCAGCCCCAGCATTTT.

The chain couples TRBV5-6 to TRBJ1-3; a weak D match, TRBD1 (5 bases). The germline V gene encodes CDR1 SGHDT and CDR2 YYEEEE. The CDR3 length is 17 residues. V was shortened by 7 bases and J by 0 bases, with 20 bases between the two germline ends. Here the CDR3 DNA reads TGTGCCAGCGCAGGGACTCTACTTCTCGACTCTGGAAACACCATATATTTT. This encodes CASAGTLLLDSGNTIYF. Based on the CDR3 plus reference TRBV5-6 and TRBJ1-3, the full variable domain is DAGVTQSPTHLIKTRGQQVTLRCSPKSGHDTVSWYQQALGQGPQFIFQYYEEEERQRGNFPDRFSGHQFPNYSSELNVNALLLGDSALYLCASAGTLLLDSGNTIYFGEGSWLTVV.

This rearrangement joins TRBV28 to TRBJ1-5; no clear D. The germline V gene encodes CDR1 MDHEN and CDR2 SYDVKM. The CDR3 length is 15 residues. V shed 1 base and J shed 4 bases, with 11 bases lying between them. The chain's CDR3 is CASSLFVRTNQPQHF. In DNA, the CDR3 is TGTGCCAGCAGTTTATTCGTTCGGACTAATCAGCCCCAGCATTTT.

The J gene is TRBJ1-4, the V gene TRBV15, with TRBD1 identical over 7 bases. CDR3 length: 15 residues. Germline CDR1 reads LNHNV; CDR2 reads YYDKDF (reference sequence). Trimming took 5 bases from V and 8 from J; bases not matched to a gene: 11. In DNA form, the CDR3 reads TGTGCCACCAGCTTTCCGCAGACAGGGTTGGAAAAACTGTTTTTT. It encodes CATSFPQTGLEKLFF.

The rearrangement links TRBV6-5 to TRBJ2-2, with D perhaps TRBD2 (6 bases). The CDR3 is 16 residues long. Germline V CDR1 and CDR2: MNHEY, SVGAGI. Trimming shortened V by 0 bases and J by 8 bases, and 16 bases separated the two germline ends. The CDR3 coding sequence is TGTGCCAGCAGTTACTCCGGAGGGCCCCGCACTGGGGAGCTGTTTTTT. Translating it yields CASSYSGGPRTGELFF.

This chain uses TRBV20-1 with TRBJ1-4; no reliable D call. Germline V gene lookup returns CDR1 DFQATT and CDR2 SNEGSKA (reference sequence). The CDR3 is made up of 11 amino acids. The ends were cut back, 6 bases at V and 7 bases at J, with 9 bases in the middle. CDR3 nucleotide sequence: TGCAGTGCCGCGGCGGGTGAAAAACTGTTTTTT. It translates to CSAAAGEKLFF.

The V and J genes are TRBV5-1 and TRBJ2-3; tentatively, D is TRBD2 (5 bases). The CDR3 is made up of 16 amino acids. With 4 bases removed from V and 1 base from J, the gap between germline ends came to 16 bases. CDR1 SGHRS and CDR2 YFSETQ come from the germline V gene. DNA of the CDR3: TGCGCCAGCAGCCACATGAGGGCCCGGGGCACAGATACGCAGTATTTT. Its translation: CASSHMRARGTDTQYF.

The chain recombines TRBV4-3 with TRBJ2-1; D ambiguous. V gave up 3 bases and J gave up 10 bases, with 16 bases separating them. Germline V lookup: CDR1 LGHNA, CDR2 YSLEER. The CDR3 totals 14 residues. CDR3 sequence: CASSQDLLGREQFF. The CDR3 DNA sequence: TGCGCCAGCAGCCAGGACCTCCTAGGGCGGGAGCAGTTCTTC.

The rearrangement uses TRBV7-2 and TRBJ2-3, with 7 bases fitting TRBD2. Germline loops: CDR1 SGHTA, CDR2 FQGNSA. The CDR3 sequence is 15 residues long. V shed 5 bases and J 2 bases; nucleotides not matched to a gene: 7. CDR3 protein: CASSRGVPFTDTQYF. DNA for the CDR3: TGTGCCAGCAGCCGGGGGGTCCCCTTCACAGATACGCAGTATTTT.

In the case of this clone: The sample contains more than one DNA sequence encoding this CDR3. The J gene is TRBJ2-1, the V gene TRBV4-3; tentatively, D is TRBD1 (5 bases). Germline V CDR1 and CDR2: LGHNA, YSLEER. This CDR3 region has 15 residues. Trimming left V 0 bases short and J 1 base short, with 7 bases between. In DNA form, the CDR3 reads TGCGCCAGCAGCCAAGACAGGGATTCCTACAATGAGCAGTTCTTC. It translates to CASSQDRDSYNEQFF.

The chain recombines TRBV6-5 with TRBJ2-3; TRBD2 matches 13 bases. Trimming cost V 8 bases and J 7 bases; bases outside gene matches: 9. In germline, CDR1 is MNHEY, CDR2 SVGAGI. This CDR3 is built from 15 residues. As DNA, the CDR3 is TGTGCCAGCCAGACTAGCGGGGGGCCGACAAATACGCAGTATTTT. Its protein product is CASQTSGGPTNTQYF.

This sequence joins TRBV30 and TRBJ2-1, with TRBD2 identical over 9 bases. Germline V CDR1 and CDR2: GTSNPN, SVGIG (reference sequence). V lost 0 bases and J lost 0; bases outside the gene matches: 9. The CDR3 has 18 residues. CDR3 bases: TGTGCCTGGAGTGTATATCTAGCGGGGAAGAGCTCCTACAATGAGCAGTTCTTC. As protein: CAWSVYLAGKSSYNEQFF.

This chain links TRBV3-1 (or the pseudogene TRBV3-2) with TRBJ1-2; no definite D call. V dropped 0 bases and J dropped 0 bases, with 20 bases sitting between them. Germline CDR1 and CDR2: LGHDT and YNNKEL (reference sequence). The CDR3 length is 19 residues. In DNA form, the CDR3 reads TGTGCCAGCAGCCAAGAGCCTCCCGGCAGTCGGATTCCTAACTATGGCTACACCTTC. Translated: CASSQEPPGSRIPNYGYTF.

This clone was seen only once. The chain links TRBV5-6 to TRBJ1-2; TRBD1 is a possible D gene (6 bases). This CDR3 has 17 residues. Trimming removed 0 bases from V and 2 bases from J, with 17 bases in between. Germline loops: CDR1 SGHDT, CDR2 YYEEEE. CDR3 DNA: TGTGCCAGCAGCTTGGCCCTACAGGGTGCGGGGAACTATGGCTACACCTTC. Translation: CASSLALQGAGNYGYTF.

The chain recombines TRBV28 with TRBJ2-6, with 8 bases that match TRBD2. Unmatched junction bases numbered 21, after V lost 8 bases and J lost 0 bases. CDR3 length: 21 residues. The germline gives CDR1 MDHEN, CDR2 SYDVKM. The CDR3 here is CASYSGGGLTVGSSGANVLTF. CDR3 in DNA: TGTGCCAGCTATTCCGGGGGGGGACTTACGGTCGGGAGCTCTGGGGCCAACGTCCTGACTTTC.

This clone was counted between two and nine times. V usage is TRBV6-5 and J usage is TRBJ1-2, with 8 bases matching TRBD1. The CDR3 length is 15 residues. The junction had 11 bases not matched to a gene; V was cut back by 5 bases and J by 6 bases. The germline CDR1 and CDR2 sequences are MNHEY and SVGAGI. CDR3 coding DNA: TGTGCCAGCAGTCCGGCAGGGGGCAACCAGGATGGCTACACCTTC. Translated, it gives CASSPAGGNQDGYTF.

The genes are TRBV27 and TRBJ2-5, with D maybe TRBD1 (6 bases). This CDR3 has 12 residues. CDR1 is MNHEY, CDR2 SMNVEV, per germline (reference sequence). Deletions cut 5 bases from V and 9 bases from J, with 13 bases between. CDR3: CASSTPGVAQYF. The CDR3 nucleotides are TGTGCCAGCAGTACCCCAGGGGTGGCCCAGTACTTC.